The present T cell receptor beta chain was sequenced within a study of monozygotic twins with inflammatory bowel disease. Staff drew a roughly 2.5 ml blood sample from each donor. Whole blood, unsorted for T cells, was the source of total RNA. TCRdb reprocessed the 5' RACE reads, with one entry per CDR3 protein and no DNA. The table lists around 150,000 distinct CDR3 sequences. Germline-derived CDR1 and CDR2 are SGHRS and YFSETQ. The CDR3 loop spans 16 amino acids. To note about this clonotype: Its antigen is unknown.

Findings of the study overall: Part of the variability in patient repertoires may have come from differing immunosuppressive treatments.

The chain recombines TRBV5-1 with TRBJ2-1. The source is a human donor with ulcerative colitis or Crohn's disease, or a healthy co-twin of an affected twin (not recorded which). The sequencing sample was made of blood. CDR3 residues: CASSLAQGFSYNEQFF.